The clone carrying this T cell receptor beta chain was seen a handful of times. In the original analysis: Amplifying reference gene primers gave estimates of nucleated cell counts. Assay: immunoSEQ multiplex PCR; the TCRdb copy retains only in-frame clones and omits some. V, J and clone size derive from that table, while D and trimming were established from the DNA sequence. The sample consists of 190,000 or so clones, about 81% of them appearing once. The sample belongs to a study of blood T cell repertoires in COVID-19. Study overall: Acute and convalescent COVID-19 samples came from the United States, Italy and Spain. PBMCs, B-cell-depleted T cells, or T cells provided the cDNA or gDNA that made up the material.

The Seattle patients joined while their infection was active and were tracked longitudinally afterward. This CDR3 contains 15 residues. The V end lost 2 bases, the J end lost 2 bases, and 13 bases lay between the germline ends. Germline V gene data show CDR1 as SGHAT and CDR2 as FQNNGV. The chain uses TRBV11-2 and TRBJ2-7, with D tentatively TRBD1 (6 bases). Sequenced sample: peripheral blood. This TCR derives from a woman older than 75 with COVID-19, enrolled during active disease. The CDR3 loop is CASSLLQGSPYEQYF. Written as DNA, the CDR3 is TGTGCCAGCAGCTTACTACAGGGATCCCCCTACGAGCAGTACTTC.